The T cell receptor beta chain described here comes from a study of T-cell memory formation after mild COVID-19. Study results and limitations: Clones shrinking between day 15 and 85 showed a balanced CD4/CD8 split, and those that grew later tilted toward CD4+.

Trimming took 5 bases from V and 2 from J, leaving 13 bases between them. The CDR3 is made up of 15 amino acids. CDR1 is SGHTA and CDR2 is FQGNSA in the germline V gene. It was 5'RACE with constant-segment primers that produced the TCR alpha and TCR beta cDNA libraries, which carried sample barcodes and UMIs. TCRdb analysed the 5' RACE reads with MiXCR anew, one entry per CDR3 protein. The sample yields approximately 170,000 distinct CDR3 sequences, over 10% seen once. With regard to this clonotype: Antigen: not known.

The chain employs TRBV7-2 and TRBJ2-1; no definite D call. The clonotype originates from a young man who had mild COVID-19 (a few samples of this study predate the infection). Cell type and time point are not known. Sequenced: PBMCs or a T cell subset sorted from them (not recorded which). The DNA for the CDR3 is TGTGCCAGCAGCCCGGTTGGGGTCCCCTACAATGAGCAGTTCTTC. Protein: CASSPVGVPYNEQFF.